This T cell receptor (beta chain) emerged from a study of blood T cell repertoires in COVID-19. This CDR3 is 14 amino acids long. V shed 5 bases and J 4 bases; nucleotides not matched to a gene: 3. Germline V lookup: CDR1 SGHAT, CDR2 FQNNGV. Produced via immunoSEQ multiplex PCR; TCRdb's table is partial and in-frame only. The sample has more than 85,000 clones, roughly 87% seen once. Source material: peripheral blood. The chain is built from TRBV11-2 and TRBJ1-5, with 9 positions matching TRBD1. The sequence derives from a man older than 75 with acute or convalescent COVID-19. The CDR3 bases are TGTGCCAGCAGCGCGGACAGGGGAAATCAGCCCCAGCATTTT. Translation: CASSADRGNQPQHF.